Below, 20 T cell receptor beta chains from the same sample are listed, as sequenced in a study of OX40 agonist ivuxolimab in advanced cancers. Data came from immunoSEQ multiplex PCR; TCRdb stores just in-frame clones and leaves some out. The data hold tens of thousands of clones, with over 75% observed a single time. Sequencing used CD4+ or CD8+ T cells sorted from blood, obtained in a trial of the OX40 agonist ivuxolimab. The source is an adult with an advanced solid tumor such as melanoma, head and neck, liver or kidney cancer.

This chain connects TRBV5-6 to TRBJ2-3; D possibly uses TRBD1 or TRBD2 (6 bases each). CDR3 size: 16 residues. V dropped 4 bases and J dropped 2 bases, with 17 bases sitting between them. Germline V lookup: CDR1 SGHDT, CDR2 YYEEEE. CDR3 sequence: CASSALGRGLTDTQYF. CDR3 DNA sequence: TGTGCCAGCAGCGCCTTAGGTCGGGGGCTCACAGATACGCAGTATTTT.

This clone occurred a few times. The V gene is TRBV28, the J gene TRBJ1-1; D ambiguous. V lost 10 bases, J lost 7 bases, and 22 bases lay in between. Germline CDR1 reads MDHEN; CDR2 reads SYDVKM. The CDR3 extends over 14 amino acids. CDR3 in DNA: TGTGCCACACTCTTAGAGAAGGGAAATTTTGAAGCTTTCTTT. This translates into CATLLEKGNFEAFF.

The CDR3 DNA sequence: TGTGCCAGCAGTGAAGCCGGGGGTGCCCATCAGCCCCAGCATTTT. It yields the protein CASSEAGGAHQPQHF. V usage is TRBV6-1 and J usage is TRBJ1-5; TRBD1 might be the D (5 bases). Germline CDR1 is MNHNS and CDR2 is SASEGT. The V gene lost 0 bases and the J gene lost 5 bases, with 11 bases spanning the gap. The CDR3 has 15 amino acids.

The chain employs TRBV7-9 and TRBJ1-1; D possibly corresponds to TRBD1 (5 bases). The ends were cut back, 11 bases at V and 0 bases at J, with 13 bases in the middle. CDR3 length: 13 residues. In germline, CDR1 is SEHNR, CDR2 FQNEAQ (reference sequence). The chain's CDR3 is CAGMGQMNTEAFF. The CDR3 region has the DNA TGTGCCGGGATGGGGCAGATGAACACTGAAGCTTTCTTT.

The J gene is TRBJ2-5, the V gene TRBV7-6; D uncertain. Germline values: CDR1 SGHVS, CDR2 FNYEAQ. V dropped 5 bases and J dropped 5 bases, with 12 bases sitting between them. The CDR3 extends over 13 amino acids. The chain's CDR3 is CASSKANGETQYF. In DNA, the CDR3 is TGTGCCAGCAGCAAAGCCAATGGGGAGACCCAGTACTTC. The whole variable domain, filled in from reference TRBV7-6 and TRBJ2-5, reads GAGVSQSPRYKVTKRGQDVALRCDPISGHVSLYWYRQALGQGPEFLTYFNYEAQQDKSGLPNDRFSAERPEGSISTLTIQRTEQRDSAMYRCASSKANGETQYFGPGTRLLVL.

V and J are TRBV7-8 and TRBJ1-2, with 8 bases that match TRBD1. Germline loops: CDR1 SGHVS, CDR2 FQNEAQ. The CDR3 runs to 16 residues. V was clipped by 0 bases and J by 0 bases; unmatched bases: 3. The CDR3 bases are TGTGCCAGCAGCTTAGCCGGGACAGGCACTAACTATGGCTACACCTTC. Encoded protein: CASSLAGTGTNYGYTF.

CDR3 region: CSVDMGTDTQYF. CDR3 sequence (DNA): TGCAGCGTTGACATGGGCACAGATACGCAGTATTTT. J is TRBJ2-3 and V is TRBV29-1, with D hard to call. This CDR3 is built from 12 residues. CDR1 is SQVTM and CDR2 is ANQGSEA in the germline V gene. V shed 3 bases and J shed 1 base, with 5 bases lying between them.

The V gene is TRBV7-7, the J gene TRBJ2-7; no firm D call. With 0 bases removed from V and 6 bases from J, the gap between germline ends came to 9 bases. The CDR3 has 13 residues. CDR1 is SSHAT, CDR2 FNYEAQ, per germline (reference sequence). CDR3 in DNA: TGTGCCAGCAGCTTAGCTTTAGGTCGCGAGCAGTACTTC. It translates to CASSLALGREQYF.

V gene TRBV4-2 combines with J gene TRBJ2-5; the D gene is possibly TRBD1 (5 bases). V lost 0 bases to trimming and J lost 0 bases, with 5 bases between them. The CDR3 extends over 14 amino acids. The V gene's germline CDR1 is LGHNA and CDR2 YNFKEQ. The DNA of the CDR3 is TGTGCCAGCAGCCAAGAACAGGACCAAGAGACCCAGTACTTC. Translated: CASSQEQDQETQYF.

The V gene is TRBV5-1, the J gene TRBJ1-2; 9 nucleotides align to TRBD1. Losses at the gene ends were 0 bases for V and 4 bases for J; bases not matched to a gene: 4. This CDR3 region has 15 residues. Germline V CDR1 and CDR2: SGHRS, YFSETQ. CDR3: CASSLAGQGPYGYTF. Written as DNA, the CDR3 is TGCGCCAGCAGCTTGGCTGGACAGGGGCCCTATGGCTACACCTTC.

This chain connects TRBV5-1 to TRBJ2-7; 9 bases are shared with TRBD2. This CDR3 has 16 residues. J lost 2 bases, V lost 0 bases, and 6 bases had no gene match. Germline-derived CDR1 and CDR2 are SGHRS and YFSETQ. The CDR3, as DNA: TGCGCCAGCAGCTTGGCCGAGACTAGCGGACCCTACGAGCAGTACTTC. Residues: CASSLAETSGPYEQYF.

The sample holds a few counts of this clone. The chain carries TRBV19 and TRBJ1-2; no reliable D call. Looked up from germline, CDR1 is LNHDA and CDR2 is SQIVND (reference sequence). V was shortened by 3 bases and J by 4 bases, with 9 bases between the two germline ends. The CDR3 spans 13 residues. The CDR3 DNA follows: TGTGCCAGTAGTATGCGCCAGGTCTATGGCTACACCTTC. Protein product: CASSMRQVYGYTF.

Points on this clone: The junction departs from the called germline gene at one end, perhaps through a read error. This rearrangement joins TRBV7-7 to TRBJ1-3, with D tentatively TRBD1 (6 bases). Germline CDR1 is SSHAT and CDR2 is FNYEAQ (reference sequence). This CDR3 is 14 amino acids long. The CDR3 loop reads CASSPGQTGNTIYF. The CDR3 DNA follows: TGTGCTAGCAGCCCCGGACAGACCGGAAACACCATATATTTT.

The CDR3 sequence: CASSVAGGREETQYF. The DNA for the CDR3 is TGTGCCAGCAGCGTAGCGGGGGGGCGCGAAGAGACCCAGTACTTC. This sequence joins TRBV9 and TRBJ2-5; TRBD2 agrees at 8 bases. The CDR3 spans 15 residues. Unmatched junction bases numbered 4, after V lost 0 bases and J lost 3 bases. In germline, CDR1 is SGDLS, CDR2 YYNGEE.

The genes are TRBV6-5 and TRBJ2-1; 9 bases align to TRBD2. The CDR3 extends over 14 amino acids. The V segment lost 7 bases and the J segment 5 bases; nucleotides outside the gene matches: 6. Germline V CDR1 and CDR2: MNHEY, SVGAGI. The DNA of the CDR3 is TGTGCCAGCAAGGTAGCGGGAGTCCACAATGAGCAGTTCTTC. This codes for CASKVAGVHNEQFF.

This clone was observed a few times. The V and J genes are TRBV27 and TRBJ2-7, with 8 nucleotides matching TRBD1. This CDR3 has 15 residues. V lost 8 bases to trimming and J lost 0 bases; unmatched junction nucleotides: 9. Germline assignment: CDR1 MNHEY and CDR2 SMNVEV (reference sequence). CDR3 residues: CASRGQGLSSYEQYF. The CDR3 nucleotides are TGTGCCAGCCGCGGACAGGGTTTGAGCTCCTACGAGCAGTACTTC.

The chain combines TRBV5-1 with TRBJ2-2; D is possibly TRBD2 (6 bases). CDR3 size: 15 residues. Trimming took off 6 bases at V and 4 bases at J, with 16 bases between the two ends. Per the germline V gene, CDR1 is SGHRS and CDR2 is YFSETQ. CDR3 coding DNA: TGCGCCAGCACGCGGGGCGAAGGGATCACCGGGGAGCTGTTTTTT. This codes for CASTRGEGITGELFF.

V is TRBV19 and J is TRBJ2-3; no definite D call. CDR1 and CDR2 (germline): LNHDA, SQIVND (reference sequence). The CDR3 length is 15 residues. Trimming removed 4 bases from V and 6 bases from J, with 17 bases in between. CDR3 DNA: TGTGCCAGTAGTAGCATGAATGATTTCGTGGATACGCAGTATTTT. Amino acid sequence: CASSSMNDFVDTQYF. Combining the CDR3 with reference TRBV19 and TRBJ2-3 gives the whole variable domain DGGITQSPKYLFRKEGQNVTLSCEQNLNHDAMYWYRQDPGQGLRLIYYSQIVNDFQKGDIAEGYSVSREKKESFPLTVTSAQKNPTAFYLCASSSMNDFVDTQYFGPGTRLTVL.

This chain connects TRBV6-5 to TRBJ2-2; 10 bases agree with TRBD1. After removal of 2 bases from V and 5 bases from J, the junction contained 2 bases not matched to a gene. The CDR3 runs 15 residues. The germline CDR1 and CDR2 sequences are MNHEY and SVGAGI. DNA for the CDR3: TGTGCCAGCAGTTACCGGACAGGGGGGACCGGGGAGCTGTTTTTT. Translating it yields CASSYRTGGTGELFF.

The rearrangement links TRBV19 to TRBJ2-7, with 7 nucleotides matching TRBD1. CDR1 and CDR2 (germline): LNHDA, SQIVND (reference sequence). This CDR3 spans 14 amino acids. J was trimmed by 0 bases and V by 8 bases; bases with no gene match: 7. The DNA of the CDR3 is TGTGCCAGTGGACGACAGGGCCTCTCCTACGAGCAGTACTTC. As protein: CASGRQGLSYEQYF.